A single sample is the source of the 30 T cell receptor beta chains below, sequenced in a study of cytomegalovirus exposure and HLA in healthy donors. The PCR used 60 Vbeta and 13 Jbeta primers. Assay used: immunoSEQ multiplex PCR; TCRdb lists only in-frame clones, some missing. The sample holds under 95,000 clones, roughly 72% seen once. The specimen sequenced was PBMCs. These receptors all come from a young man in good health and CMV-seropositive.

The chain recombines TRBV6-6 with TRBJ1-5; D is possibly TRBD1 (6 bases). Trimming removed 5 bases at V and 9 bases at J, with 14 bases between. CDR3 length: 13 amino acids. Per germline, CDR1 MNHNY and CDR2 SVGAGI (reference sequence). CDR3 nucleotides: TGTGCCAGCAGTGGACAGACCTTAGGGCCCCAGCATTTT. Amino acid sequence: CASSGQTLGPQHF.

The rearrangement links TRBV6-1 to TRBJ2-7; TRBD2 matches 11 bases. Germline CDR1 reads MNHNS; CDR2 reads SASEGT. V gave up 4 bases and J gave up 7 bases; unmatched junction bases: 6. CDR3 length: 14 amino acids. DNA of the CDR3: TGTGCCAGCAGTGGACTAGCGGGGTTGGGGGAGCAGTACGTC. Residues: CASSGLAGLGEQYV.

The table lists this clone with a few counts. This chain connects TRBV30 to TRBJ2-7; 7 nucleotides line up with TRBD2. Germline assignment: CDR1 GTSNPN and CDR2 SVGIG (reference sequence). The CDR3 has 13 residues. Unmatched junction bases numbered 6, after V lost 4 bases and J lost 3 bases. DNA of the CDR3: TGTGCCTGGAAACGGGGAGGGGTCTACGAGCAGTACTTC. Translated: CAWKRGGVYEQYF.

CDR3 in amino acids: CASSYSGLPADTQYF. The CDR3 nucleotides are TGTGCCAGCAGTTACTCGGGACTCCCTGCCGATACGCAGTATTTT. The chain carries TRBV6-6 and TRBJ2-3, with TRBD2 as a possible D gene (6 bases). Germline-derived CDR1 and CDR2 are MNHNY and SVGAGI (reference sequence). The CDR3 sequence is 15 residues long. V lost 0 bases and J 6 bases, leaving 13 bases between the germline ends.

The rearrangement joins TRBV7-6 to TRBJ1-1; 8 bases fit TRBD1. V was pared by 5 bases and J by 7 bases, with 6 bases of the junction left unmatched. CDR3 length: 13 residues. The germline V gene encodes CDR1 SGHVS and CDR2 FNYEAQ. The CDR3 coding sequence is TGTGCCAGCAGCCTAGGACAGGGTGGTGAAGCTTTCTTT. This codes for CASSLGQGGEAFF.

This rearrangement joins TRBV4-3 to TRBJ2-7, with 9 bases identical to TRBD2. Germline-derived CDR1 and CDR2 are LGHNA and YSLEER. The CDR3 is made up of 15 amino acids. The V gene end was trimmed by 1 base and the J gene end by 1 base; junction bases not matched to a gene: 2. In nucleotides, the CDR3 is TGCGCCAGCAGCCAAGTAGCGGGAGAGTCCTACGAGCAGTACTTC. It yields the protein CASSQVAGESYEQYF.

The J gene is TRBJ1-1, the V gene TRBV11-2; 10 bases are shared with TRBD1. The CDR3 has 14 amino acids. Trimming at V came to 6 bases and at J to 6 bases, leaving 7 bases not matched to a gene. Germline lookup yields CDR1 SGHAT and CDR2 FQNNGV. The CDR3 region has the DNA TGTGCCAGCAGACGGACAGGGGGAAACTCTGAAGCTTTCTTT. Encoded protein: CASRRTGGNSEAFF.

There are a few counts of this clone. In nucleotides, the CDR3 is TGCGCCACACGGGGACTAGCCGACACCGGGGAGCTGTTTTTT. Protein product: CATRGLADTGELFF. The genes are TRBV5-1 and TRBJ2-2; 9 nucleotides line up with TRBD2. Germline loops: CDR1 SGHRS, CDR2 YFSETQ. With 9 bases clipped from V and 3 bases from J, the junction kept 6 bases outside the gene matches. The length of the CDR3 is 14 residues.

The V gene is TRBV28, the J gene TRBJ1-2; 8 bases are shared with TRBD1. The CDR3 length is 13 residues. Losses at the gene ends were 7 bases for V and 3 bases for J; bases not matched to a gene: 4. Germline V gene lookup returns CDR1 MDHEN and CDR2 SYDVKM. CDR3 residues: CASTQTGDYGYTF. CDR3 sequence (DNA): TGTGCCAGCACCCAGACAGGGGACTATGGCTACACCTTC.

The chain has TRBV27 and TRBJ2-1; 9 bases map to TRBD2. V lost 5 bases, J lost 8 bases, and 10 bases stayed unmatched. The CDR3 is 15 residues long. In germline, CDR1 is MNHEY, CDR2 SMNVEV (reference sequence). This CDR3 is CASSPLGAGGDEQFF. In DNA form, the CDR3 reads TGTGCCAGCAGTCCCCTGGGAGCGGGAGGTGATGAGCAGTTCTTC.

The V gene is TRBV9, the J gene TRBJ2-2; 12 nucleotides match TRBD2. CDR1 SGDLS and CDR2 YYNGEE come from the germline V gene. V gave up 4 bases and J gave up 1 base; unmatched junction bases: 2. This CDR3 region has 16 residues. As DNA, the CDR3 is TGTGCCAGCAGCCAACTAGCGGGAGGGAACACCGGGGAGCTGTTTTTT. This gives the protein CASSQLAGGNTGELFF.

The rearrangement links TRBV2 to TRBJ2-1; tentative D call: TRBD1 (6 bases). The CDR3 has 11 amino acids. In germline, CDR1 is SNHLY, CDR2 FYNNEI. This CDR3 is CGTKLGGEQFF. The CDR3 nucleotides are TGTGGAACGAAACTAGGGGGTGAGCAGTTCTTC.

The genes are TRBV7-6 and TRBJ2-7; D perhaps matches TRBD1 (6 bases). The ends were cut back, 5 bases at V and 6 bases at J, with 14 bases in the middle. The CDR3 is made up of 13 amino acids. CDR1 SGHVS and CDR2 FNYEAQ come from the germline V gene. The CDR3 here is CASSARTASEQYF. The CDR3, as DNA: TGTGCCAGCAGCGCCCGGACAGCGAGCGAGCAGTACTTC. Full variable domain (remainder filled in from reference TRBV7-6 and TRBJ2-7): GAGVSQSPRYKVTKRGQDVALRCDPISGHVSLYWYRQALGQGPEFLTYFNYEAQQDKSGLPNDRFSAERPEGSISTLTIQRTEQRDSAMYRCASSARTASEQYFGPGTRLTVT.

The rearrangement joins TRBV7-9 to TRBJ2-5; 8 bases line up with TRBD1. This CDR3 comprises 16 residues. The trim removed 3 bases at V and 10 bases at J, leaving 16 bases unmatched. CDR1 is SEHNR, CDR2 FQNEAQ, per germline (reference sequence). CDR3 amino acids: CASSFSRGPKRMSQYF. The CDR3 DNA reads as TGTGCCAGCAGCTTCAGCAGGGGGCCCAAAAGGATGAGCCAGTACTTC.

The genes are TRBV6-5 and TRBJ2-4; a weak D match, TRBD2 (7 bases). V was cut by 5 bases and J by 7 bases, with 18 bases left in between. In germline, CDR1 is MNHEY, CDR2 SVGAGI. The CDR3 totals 15 residues. The DNA for the CDR3 is TGTGCCAGCAGTCCGAGTGGGGGGGCCCGTAACATTCAGTACTTC. It yields the protein CASSPSGGARNIQYF.

A single count supports this clone. This sequence joins TRBV29-1 and TRBJ2-7; 13 bases are shared with TRBD2. The CDR3 is made up of 15 amino acids. CDR1 and CDR2 from the germline V gene are SQVTM and ANQGSEA. The trim removed 7 bases at V and 4 bases at J, leaving 10 bases unmatched. The CDR3 here is CSGRVGTSGAYEQYF. The CDR3 nucleotides read TGCAGCGGCCGGGTAGGGACTAGCGGGGCTTACGAGCAGTACTTC.

The chain carries TRBV2 and TRBJ1-2, with D possibly TRBD1 on 6 matching bases. CDR1 is SNHLY, CDR2 FYNNEI, per germline. The CDR3 runs to 15 residues. The V gene lost 3 bases and the J gene lost 4 bases, with 15 bases spanning the gap. The CDR3 DNA sequence: TGTGCCAGCAGTGATTATCGGACAGCCACCTATGGCTACACCTTC. It encodes CASSDYRTATYGYTF.

This clone was counted a single time. This sequence joins TRBV5-1 and TRBJ1-2, with TRBD1 as a possible D gene (6 bases). V dropped 1 base and J dropped 4 bases, with 14 bases sitting between them. The germline V gene has CDR1 SGHRS and CDR2 YFSETQ. The CDR3 consists of 15 residues. The CDR3 is CASSLSQEGGYGYTF. The CDR3 DNA reads as TGCGCCAGCAGCTTGTCTCAGGAAGGGGGCTATGGCTACACCTTC.

A single count supports this clone. The chain carries TRBV27 and TRBJ1-2; D might be TRBD1 (6 bases). Trimming removed 4 bases from V and 8 bases from J, with 17 bases in between. The CDR3 is 14 residues long. CDR1 is MNHEY, CDR2 SMNVEV, per germline (reference sequence). DNA for the CDR3: TGTGCCAGCAGTTCCGCTACAGGGCCGAAGGGCTACACCTTC. Amino acid sequence: CASSSATGPKGYTF.

The chain carries TRBV7-2 and TRBJ2-5; 9 bases map to TRBD2. The CDR3 consists of 14 residues. Germline lookup yields CDR1 SGHTA and CDR2 FQGNSA. V lost 5 bases and J lost 3; bases outside the gene matches: 4. CDR3 DNA sequence: TGTGCCAGCAGCCCCCGACTAGCGGAAGAGACCCAGTACTTC. Translation gives CASSPRLAEETQYF.

The chain combines TRBV7-9 with TRBJ2-5; no reliable D call. Germline CDR1 and CDR2: SEHNR and FQNEAQ (reference sequence). The CDR3 contains 14 residues. Trimming pared 0 bases from V and 9 bases from J, leaving 14 bases between. DNA for the CDR3: TGTGCCAGCAGCTTAGCGTGGCCAGTTGAGGCCCAGTACTTC. Protein sequence: CASSLAWPVEAQYF.

This chain links TRBV28 with TRBJ2-5; D gene unclear. The length of the CDR3 is 11 residues. CDR1 MDHEN and CDR2 SYDVKM come from the germline V gene. V shed 6 bases and J shed 2 bases, with 4 bases lying between them. CDR3 in DNA: TGTGCCAGCAGCGTACAAGAGACCCAGTACTTC. Translating it yields CASSVQETQYF.

This chain connects TRBV11-2 to TRBJ1-6; maybe TRBD1 (5 bases). Per germline, CDR1 SGHAT and CDR2 FQNNGV. Trimming cost V 2 bases and J 7 bases, with 9 bases left between them. The CDR3 runs 14 residues. The CDR3 loop reads CASSLQGFNSPLHF. CDR3 in DNA: TGTGCCAGCAGCTTACAGGGCTTCAATTCACCCCTCCACTTT.

J is TRBJ2-5 and V is TRBV2; TRBD2 agrees at 13 bases. This CDR3 contains 15 residues. Unmatched junction bases numbered 3, after V lost 6 bases and J lost 2 bases. Germline V gives CDR1 SNHLY, CDR2 FYNNEI. CDR3 protein: CASRGTSGDQETQYF. CDR3 sequence (DNA): TGTGCCAGCAGGGGGACTAGCGGGGATCAAGAGACCCAGTACTTC.

The V and J genes are TRBV30 and TRBJ1-4, with TRBD1 matching 7 bases. Unmatched junction bases numbered 14, after V lost 2 bases and J lost 8 bases. This CDR3 has 16 residues. Per germline, CDR1 GTSNPN and CDR2 SVGIG (reference sequence). The CDR3 reads CAWSSLKQGHGEKLFF. The CDR3 DNA sequence: TGTGCCTGGAGTAGCCTTAAACAGGGGCATGGAGAAAAACTGTTTTTT.

This chain links TRBV18 with TRBJ2-1; D is unresolved. Per germline, CDR1 KGHSH and CDR2 LQKENI. The V gene lost 2 bases and the J gene lost 7 bases, with 9 bases spanning the gap. This CDR3 is built from 13 residues. CDR3: CASSPEWANEQFF. For the CDR3, the DNA is TGTGCCAGCTCACCAGAGTGGGCGAATGAGCAGTTCTTC. The full variable domain, with the rest looked up from reference TRBV18 and TRBJ2-1, is NAGVMQNPRHLVRRRGQEARLRCSPMKGHSHVYWYRQLPEEGLKFMVYLQKENIIDESGMPKERFSAEFPKEGPSILRIQQVVRGDSAAYFCASSPEWANEQFFGPGTRLTVL.

The CDR3 DNA is TGCGCCAGCAGCCGACCCGAGCAGGGGGTTAACTATGGCTACACCTTC. It translates to CASSRPEQGVNYGYTF. The chain combines TRBV23-1 with TRBJ1-2, with 7 bases lining up with TRBD1. TRBV23-1 carries the ORF label, with uncertain function. Trimming took 6 bases from V and 1 from J; bases not matched to a gene: 11. The CDR3 is 16 amino acids.

The chain links TRBV6-1 to TRBJ2-7, with TRBD1 identical over 8 bases. Unmatched junction bases numbered 11, after V lost 7 bases and J lost 3 bases. CDR1 and CDR2 (germline): MNHNS, SASEGT. The CDR3 is 15 amino acids. As DNA, the CDR3 is TGTGCCAGCACCCTCACAGGGGGTGCTAGCTACGAGCAGTACTTC. Its translation is CASTLTGGASYEQYF.

The rearrangement uses TRBV5-6 and TRBJ1-5, with D unclear. The CDR3 runs to 16 residues. The germline V gene has CDR1 SGHDT and CDR2 YYEEEE. V was shortened by 6 bases and J by 7 bases, with 23 bases between the two germline ends. CDR3 DNA sequence: TGTGCCAGCACCACCCAGAGCATAGGCGGGAGCCAGCCCCAGCATTTT. Translating gives CASTTQSIGGSQPQHF.

V usage is TRBV5-4 and J usage is TRBJ2-7, with a weak D call TRBD2 (6 bases). The CDR3 runs to 15 residues. CDR1 and CDR2 from the germline V gene are SGHNT and YYREEE (reference sequence). Trimming removed 5 bases from V and 1 base from J, with 16 bases in between. Here the CDR3 DNA reads TGTGCCAGCAGATCCGCCGGGACTCCTTCCTACGAGCAGTACTTC. Its protein product is CASRSAGTPSYEQYF.